Detailed here is one T cell receptor (beta chain). Its matching antigen is unknown. The record originates from a study of blood T cells in healthy people across ages. Study-wide context: The template switching approach captured approximately one barcoded beta molecule for every two T cells.

V was clipped by 2 bases and J by 0 bases, with 7 bases between them. The germline gives CDR1 MNHEY, CDR2 SVGEGT. The CDR3 sequence is 14 residues long. Whole-study results and caveats: Naive T cell percentage by flow cytometry tracked strongly with beta diversity. With donor CMV status unknown, expanded clonotype changes were possibly confounded.

Sample-barcoded 5' priming and a J-beta primer mix drove a second PCR of roughly 7 to 11 cycles. The template-switch adaptor, which had 12 random nucleotides, put a tag on each cDNA molecule. TCRdb fed the 5' RACE reads into MiXCR, producing one record per CDR3 protein. The table includes over 600,000 distinct CDR3 sequences, about half detected once. This sequence was found in a man older than 75 in good health. Sequenced input: blood. The chain recombines TRBV6-2 or TRBV6-3 with TRBJ1-1; tentative D call: TRBD1 (5 bases). The CDR3: CASSYGGVNTEAFF. As DNA, the CDR3 is TGTGCCAGCAGTTACGGAGGGGTGAACACTGAAGCTTTCTTT.